A single T cell receptor beta chain is shown here with its context. This clone was seen only once. Its antigen is unknown. One base away there is no much larger clone; base qualities are not given. CD8 naive samples consisted of CD45RO-negative cells that were positively selected for CCR7, yielding a CD45RA+CCR7+ population without TemRA cells. The donors were healthy, HIV-negative adults with no recently reported acute infections or vaccinations. Every donor was a Caucasian adult residing in Nashville, Tennessee, USA. Blood was collected by leukapheresis, and PBMCs were isolated by Ficoll-Histopaque density gradient centrifugation and then cryopreserved in liquid nitrogen vapor phase. Purity and quantity of every magnetically sorted T cell population were checked by analytical flow cytometry. From each sorted fraction, genomic DNA was isolated and quantified by UV absorbance on a Nanodrop 2000c. The CDR3 covers 15 residues, taking in both the cysteine and the phenylalanine. Only the CDR3 portion is preserved as DNA: 45 bases, with reading frame beginning at the first base. V is cut by 5 bases and J by 10 bases, and the space between the germline ends is 24 bases. Looking up the germline V gene (reference sequence) yields CDR1 SGHKS and CDR2 YYEKEE.

The sample is drawn from a study of shared clonotypes between healthy human individuals (dated by TCRdb to 2018 to 2020). Notes on the research overall: A few men and two women, aged 18 to 49 years, made up the cohort. Per donor, leukapheresis produced somewhere between about 0.94 and 8.9 billion PBMCs. To estimate repertoire size and how much clonotypes are shared between individuals, the study performed deep sequencing of blood TCR repertoires from roughly five healthy adults. Libraries were prepared and TCR repertoires were sequenced by different laboratories using diverse techniques, in order to increase sequencing depth and limit assay-specific biases. For each donor, three plates each were used for CD4 naive and CD4 memory, two plates were used for CD8 naive, and one plate was used for CD8 memory. The paper as a whole reports these results and caveats: When several donors were compared, the shared fraction of clonotypes was about 5% for naive CD4, over 3% for naive CD8, 2.3% for memory CD4, and approximately 0.4% for memory CD8. Incomplete sequencing was indicated by rarefaction of sorted-subset datasets, despite the large sequencing depth. Sampling was limited to blood, and TCR repertoires in tissue likely differ from TCR repertoires in blood. Higher generation probabilities were observed for clonotypes shared by all four sorted-subset donors than for non-shared clonotypes. Pairwise subsampling led to the expectation that sequencing depth would affect the degree of clonotype sharing among donors. Naive subsets generally had larger estimated clonotype richness than memory subsets did. Because the study included a small number of donors, the genetic and exposure-history diversity represented was limited.

Using the deep immunoSEQ assay, TCR CDR3 regions were amplified from genomic DNA by multiplex PCR. Extracted genomic DNA from each cell subset was spread evenly across all wells of several immunoSEQ 96-well plates, with each plate serving as a replicate. Each replicate PCR for sorted subsets received around 0.2 ug genomic DNA, equal to roughly 30,000 T cell genomes. Purified libraries were measured with a Qubit 3.0 fluorometer, size-checked on a Bioanalyzer 2100, and measured again with the KAPA Library Quantification kit. A separate single-read 150-cycle Illumina NextSeq 550 flow cell was used to sequence each immunoSEQ 96-well plate. Processing in the source paper ran as follows. The immunoSEQ output contained only junctional sequences without quality scores, so filtering could not match that applied to full-length reads. To assign V/J genes and CDR3, sequences were annotated using PyIR, a Python wrapper for IgBLAST v1.9, with IMGT germline references. Reads with weak V/J assignments (E-value above 1e-6), missing CDR3, stop codons, out-of-frame junctions, or ambiguous translated residues were removed. V3J clonotypes were defined by identical inferred V gene, J gene, and CDR3 amino acid sequence. Percentage overlap between repertoires was computed as shared unique clonotypes divided by the size of the smaller repertoire. Three approaches were used to assess repertoire richness: RTK rarefaction, the Chao1 estimator, and Recon v2.1 estimates of unobserved clonotypes. Generation probabilities were computed with OLGA for all TCRbeta clonotypes obtained by the gDNA method from a few donors. Held by TCRdb, this immuneACCESS table contains in-frame sequences only and omits some clones. Under half of the omission traces to an unresolved V gene where checked; the cause of the rest is unknown. V and J calls and clone size come straight from that table; D and trimming were deduced from the DNA. The sample table shows some 630,000 clones, and about 95% are seen once. The ten largest make up 0.11% of the sample.

This TCR came from a woman aged 25 to 39 in good health. The chain joins TRBV5-5 to TRBJ1-2; TRBD1 is a possible D gene, resting on 6 matching bases. Sequencing was carried out using naive CD8+ T cells sorted from blood. Read against the paper, the sample's cell subset or site label means: CD45RA+CCR7+. The encoded CDR3 is CASRASGDRLSNYTF. The DNA sequence is given as TGTGCCAGCAGAGCTTCAGGGGACCGGCTTAGTAACTACACCTTC.